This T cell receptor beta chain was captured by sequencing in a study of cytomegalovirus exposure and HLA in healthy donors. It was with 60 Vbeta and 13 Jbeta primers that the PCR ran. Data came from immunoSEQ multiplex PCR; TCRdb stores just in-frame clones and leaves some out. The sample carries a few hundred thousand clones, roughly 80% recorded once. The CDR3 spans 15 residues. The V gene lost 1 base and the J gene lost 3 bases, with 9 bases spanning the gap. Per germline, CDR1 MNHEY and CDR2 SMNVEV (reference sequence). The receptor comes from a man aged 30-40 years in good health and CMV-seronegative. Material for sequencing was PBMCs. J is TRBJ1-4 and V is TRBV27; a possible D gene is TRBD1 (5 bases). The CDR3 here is CASSLFKGPNEKLFF. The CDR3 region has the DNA TGTGCCAGCAGTTTATTTAAGGGGCCTAATGAAAAACTGTTTTTT.